Each of the 3 T cell receptor beta chains below was sequenced from the same sample in a study of T-cell reconstitution after alpha-beta-depleted transplantation in children. TCRbeta library construction was performed incorporating unique molecular identifiers. TCRdb re-analysed the PCR reads in MiXCR, keeping a single row per CDR3 protein. The sample carries more than 500,000 distinct CDR3 sequences, 10% to 12% recorded once. Sample: PBMCs, mostly from graft donor cells, taken 180 days after TCRalphabeta/CD19-depleted stem cell transplant. The source is a female patient aged 2-9 years who had a stem cell transplant for aplastic anemia, so the T cells may come from the graft donor.

This chain connects TRBV20-1 to TRBJ1-5; 8 positions agree with TRBD1. The germline gives CDR1 DFQATT, CDR2 SNEGSKA (reference sequence). The CDR3 extends over 13 amino acids. The ends lost 6 bases at V and 4 bases at J; junction bases unmatched: 5. As DNA, the CDR3 is TGCAGTGCAGGGGACAGGATAAATCAGCCCCAGCATTTT. This codes for CSAGDRINQPQHF.

The chain has TRBV20-1 and TRBJ1-6, with 7 nucleotides matching TRBD1. The germline gives CDR1 DFQATT, CDR2 SNEGSKA (reference sequence). The V segment lost 2 bases and the J segment 7 bases; nucleotides outside the gene matches: 8. The CDR3 loop spans 15 amino acids. CDR3 sequence reads: CSARFEGAGNSPLHF. The CDR3 bases are TGCAGTGCTAGATTTGAGGGGGCAGGAAATTCACCCCTCCACTTT.

The chain joins TRBV7-2 to TRBJ2-1; 7 nucleotides align to TRBD2. Per the germline V gene, CDR1 is SGHTA and CDR2 is FQGNSA. V dropped 4 bases and J dropped 8; count of bases not matched to a gene: 11. The CDR3 contains 15 residues. Written as DNA, the CDR3 is TGTGCCAGCAGCTCTAAAGCGGGATTAGGGGATGAGCAGTTCTTC. Translating it yields CASSSKAGLGDEQFF.